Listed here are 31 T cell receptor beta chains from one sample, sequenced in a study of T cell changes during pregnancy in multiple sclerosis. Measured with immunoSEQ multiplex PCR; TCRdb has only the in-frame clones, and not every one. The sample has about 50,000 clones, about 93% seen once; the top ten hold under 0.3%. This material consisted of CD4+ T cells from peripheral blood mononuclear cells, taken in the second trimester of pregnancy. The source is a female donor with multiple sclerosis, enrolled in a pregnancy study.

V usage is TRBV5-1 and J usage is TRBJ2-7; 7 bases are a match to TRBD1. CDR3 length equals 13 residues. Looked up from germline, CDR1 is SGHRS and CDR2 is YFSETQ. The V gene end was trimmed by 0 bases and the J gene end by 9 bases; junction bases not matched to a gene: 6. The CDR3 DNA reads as TGCGCCAGCAGCTTGGGACAGGGCGCGGGGCAGTACTTC. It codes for CASSLGQGAGQYF.

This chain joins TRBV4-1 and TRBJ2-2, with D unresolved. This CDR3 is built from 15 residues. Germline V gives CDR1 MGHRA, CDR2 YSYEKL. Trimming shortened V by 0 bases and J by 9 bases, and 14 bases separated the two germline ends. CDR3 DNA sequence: TGCGCCAGCAGCCAAGATCTCAACAATCAAAGGGAGCTGTTTTTT. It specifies CASSQDLNNQRELFF.

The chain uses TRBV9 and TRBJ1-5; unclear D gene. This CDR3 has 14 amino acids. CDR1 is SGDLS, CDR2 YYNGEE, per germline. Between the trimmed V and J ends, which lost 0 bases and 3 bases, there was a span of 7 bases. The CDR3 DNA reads TGTGCCAGCAGCGTAGGGCAGTACAATCAGCCCCAGCATTTT. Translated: CASSVGQYNQPQHF.

The DNA of the CDR3 is TGTGCCATCATTTTCGGGACAGGAGACACAGATACGCAGTATTTT. It translates to CAIIFGTGDTDTQYF. The chain has TRBV10-3 and TRBJ2-3, with 8 positions matching TRBD1. V lost 7 bases to trimming and J lost 2 bases; unmatched junction nucleotides: 8. Germline V gives CDR1 ENHRY, CDR2 SYGVKD. The CDR3 is made up of 15 amino acids.

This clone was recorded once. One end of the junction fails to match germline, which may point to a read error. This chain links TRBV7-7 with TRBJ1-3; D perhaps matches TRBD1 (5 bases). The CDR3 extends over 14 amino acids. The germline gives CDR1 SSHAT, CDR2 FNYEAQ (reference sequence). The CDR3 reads CASSPGGSGNTIYF. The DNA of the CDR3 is TGTGCTAGCAGCCCCGGGGGCTCTGGAAACACCATATATTTT.

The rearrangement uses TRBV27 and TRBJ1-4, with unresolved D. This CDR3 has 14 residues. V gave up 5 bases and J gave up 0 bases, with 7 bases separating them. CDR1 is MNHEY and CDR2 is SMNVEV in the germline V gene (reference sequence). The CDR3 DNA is TGTGCCAGCAGTCCCACAGCAACTAATGAAAAACTGTTTTTT. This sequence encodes CASSPTATNEKLFF.

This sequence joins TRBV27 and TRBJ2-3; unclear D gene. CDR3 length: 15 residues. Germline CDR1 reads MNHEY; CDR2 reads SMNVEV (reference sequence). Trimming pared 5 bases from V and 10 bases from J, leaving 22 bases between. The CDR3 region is CASSLTPVERPAQYF. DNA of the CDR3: TGTGCCAGCAGTCTAACCCCGGTTGAACGTCCCGCGCAGTATTTT.

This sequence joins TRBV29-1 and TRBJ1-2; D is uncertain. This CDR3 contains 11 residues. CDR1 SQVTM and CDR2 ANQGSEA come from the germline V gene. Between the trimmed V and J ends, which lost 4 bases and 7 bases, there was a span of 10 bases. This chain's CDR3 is CSVVGSGGYTF. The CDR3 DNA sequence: TGCAGCGTTGTTGGCAGCGGTGGCTACACCTTC.

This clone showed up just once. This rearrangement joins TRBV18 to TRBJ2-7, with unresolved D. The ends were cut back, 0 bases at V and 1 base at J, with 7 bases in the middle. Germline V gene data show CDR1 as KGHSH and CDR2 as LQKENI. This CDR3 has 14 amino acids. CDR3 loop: CASSPPSLSYEQYF. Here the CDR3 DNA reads TGTGCCAGCTCACCACCGAGTTTATCCTACGAGCAGTACTTC.

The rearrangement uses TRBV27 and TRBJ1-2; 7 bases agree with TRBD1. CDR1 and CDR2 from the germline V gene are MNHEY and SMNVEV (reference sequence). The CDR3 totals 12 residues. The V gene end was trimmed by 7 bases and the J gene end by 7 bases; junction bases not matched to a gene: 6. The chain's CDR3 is CASKGGGGGYTF. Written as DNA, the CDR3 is TGTGCCAGCAAAGGGGGCGGAGGTGGCTACACCTTC.

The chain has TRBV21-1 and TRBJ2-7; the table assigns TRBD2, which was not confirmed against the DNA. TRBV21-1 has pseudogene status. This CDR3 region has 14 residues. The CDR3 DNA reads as TGTGCCAGCAGCGGACCTAGCGGTGCCTACGAGCAGTACTTC. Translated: CASSGPSGAYEQYF.

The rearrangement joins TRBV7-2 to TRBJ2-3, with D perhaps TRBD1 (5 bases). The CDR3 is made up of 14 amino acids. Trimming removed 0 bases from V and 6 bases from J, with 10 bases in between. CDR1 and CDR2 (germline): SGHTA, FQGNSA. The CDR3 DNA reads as TGTGCCAGCAGCTTAGCCGCATGGGGCGATACGCAGTATTTT. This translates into CASSLAAWGDTQYF.

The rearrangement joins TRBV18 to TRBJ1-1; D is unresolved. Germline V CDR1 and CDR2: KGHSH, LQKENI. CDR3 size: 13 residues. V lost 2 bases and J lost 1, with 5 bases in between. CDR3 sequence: CASSPDKNTEAFF. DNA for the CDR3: TGTGCCAGCTCACCAGACAAGAACACTGAAGCTTTCTTT.

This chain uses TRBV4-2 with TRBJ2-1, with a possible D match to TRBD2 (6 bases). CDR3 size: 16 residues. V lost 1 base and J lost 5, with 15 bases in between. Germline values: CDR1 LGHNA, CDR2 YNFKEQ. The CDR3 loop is CASSQVGTSRNNEQFF. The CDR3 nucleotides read TGTGCCAGCAGCCAAGTCGGTACTAGCAGAAACAATGAGCAGTTCTTC.

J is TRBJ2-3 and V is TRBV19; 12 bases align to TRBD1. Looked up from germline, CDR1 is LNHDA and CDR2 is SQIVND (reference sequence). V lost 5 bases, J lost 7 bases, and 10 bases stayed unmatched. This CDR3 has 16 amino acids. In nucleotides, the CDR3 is TGTGCCAGTAGTGAACCGGGACAGGGGGCGCACCATACGCAGTATTTT. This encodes CASSEPGQGAHHTQYF.

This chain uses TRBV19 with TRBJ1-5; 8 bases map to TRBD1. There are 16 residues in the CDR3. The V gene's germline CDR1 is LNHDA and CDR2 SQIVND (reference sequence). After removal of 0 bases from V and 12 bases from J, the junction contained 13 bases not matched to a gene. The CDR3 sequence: CASSIDRGRGPPIQHF. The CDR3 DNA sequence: TGTGCCAGTAGTATAGATCGGGGCAGGGGGCCGCCGATCCAGCATTTT.

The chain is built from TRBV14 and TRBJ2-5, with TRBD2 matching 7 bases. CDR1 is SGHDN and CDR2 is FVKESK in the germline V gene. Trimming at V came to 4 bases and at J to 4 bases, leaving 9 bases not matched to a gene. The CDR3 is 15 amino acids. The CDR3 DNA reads TGTGCCAGCAGCCTCCAATACGGGGAGGGAGAGACCCAGTACTTC. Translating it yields CASSLQYGEGETQYF. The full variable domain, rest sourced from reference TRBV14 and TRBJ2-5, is EAGVTQFPSHSVIEKGQTVTLRCDPISGHDNLYWYRRVMGKEIKFLLHFVKESKQDESGMPNNRFLAERTGGTYSTLKVQPAELEDSGVYFCASSLQYGEGETQYFGPGTRLLVL.

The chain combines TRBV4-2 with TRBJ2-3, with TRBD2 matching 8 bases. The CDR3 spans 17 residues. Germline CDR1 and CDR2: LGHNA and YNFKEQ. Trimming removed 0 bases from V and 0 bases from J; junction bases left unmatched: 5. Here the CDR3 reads CASSQDTLAGSTDTQYF. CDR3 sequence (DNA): TGTGCCAGCAGCCAAGACACTTTAGCGGGGAGCACAGATACGCAGTATTTT.

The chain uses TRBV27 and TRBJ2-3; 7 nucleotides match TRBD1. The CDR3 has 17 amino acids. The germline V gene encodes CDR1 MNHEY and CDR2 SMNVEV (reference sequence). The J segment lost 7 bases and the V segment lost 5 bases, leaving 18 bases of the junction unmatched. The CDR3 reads CASSNNLWDRARNTQYF. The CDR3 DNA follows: TGTGCCAGCAGTAACAATTTATGGGACAGAGCACGAAATACGCAGTATTTT.

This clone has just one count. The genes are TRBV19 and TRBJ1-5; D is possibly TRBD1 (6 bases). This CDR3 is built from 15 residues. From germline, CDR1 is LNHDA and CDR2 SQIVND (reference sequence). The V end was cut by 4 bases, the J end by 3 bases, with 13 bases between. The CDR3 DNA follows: TGTGCCAGTAGTACTACAGGGATGAACAATCAGCCCCAGCATTTT. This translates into CASSTTGMNNQPQHF. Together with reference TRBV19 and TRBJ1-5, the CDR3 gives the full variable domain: DGGITQSPKYLFRKEGQNVTLSCEQNLNHDAMYWYRQDPGQGLRLIYYSQIVNDFQKGDIAEGYSVSREKKESFPLTVTSAQKNPTAFYLCASSTTGMNNQPQHFGDGTRLSIL.

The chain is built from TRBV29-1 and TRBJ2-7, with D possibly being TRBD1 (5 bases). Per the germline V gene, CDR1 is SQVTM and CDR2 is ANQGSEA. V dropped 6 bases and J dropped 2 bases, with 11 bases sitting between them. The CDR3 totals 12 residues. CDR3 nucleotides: TGCAGCGTCGCGACAGAAGCCTACGAGCAGTACTTC. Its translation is CSVATEAYEQYF.

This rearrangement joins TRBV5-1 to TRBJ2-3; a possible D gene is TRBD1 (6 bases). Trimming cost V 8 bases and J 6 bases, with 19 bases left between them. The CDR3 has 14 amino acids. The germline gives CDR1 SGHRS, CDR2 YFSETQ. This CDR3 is CASQVNRVADTQYF. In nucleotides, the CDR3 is TGCGCCAGTCAAGTCAACAGGGTTGCGGATACGCAGTATTTT.

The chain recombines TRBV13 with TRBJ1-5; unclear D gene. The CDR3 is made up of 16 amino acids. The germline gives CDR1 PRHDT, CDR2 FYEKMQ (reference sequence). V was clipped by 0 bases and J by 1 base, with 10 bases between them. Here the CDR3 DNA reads TGTGCCAGCAGCTTAGGCGGCGGGAGGAGCAATCAGCCCCAGCATTTT. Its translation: CASSLGGGRSNQPQHF. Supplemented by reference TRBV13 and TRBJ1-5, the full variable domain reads AAGVIQSPRHLIKEKRETATLKCYPIPRHDTVYWYQQGPGQDPQFLISFYEKMQSDKGSIPDRFSAQQFSDYHSELNMSSLELGDSALYFCASSLGGGRSNQPQHFGDGTRLSIL.

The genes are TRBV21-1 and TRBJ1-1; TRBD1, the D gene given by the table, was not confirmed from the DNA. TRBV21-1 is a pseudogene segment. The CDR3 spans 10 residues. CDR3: CARSKTAAFF. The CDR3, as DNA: TGTGCCAGGAGTAAGACAGCTGCTTTCTTT.

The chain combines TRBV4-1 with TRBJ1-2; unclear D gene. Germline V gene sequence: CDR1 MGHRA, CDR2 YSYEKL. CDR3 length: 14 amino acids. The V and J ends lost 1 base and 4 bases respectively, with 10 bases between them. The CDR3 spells CASSQGGQAYGYTF. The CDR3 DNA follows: TGCGCCAGCAGCCAAGGAGGGCAGGCCTATGGCTACACCTTC.

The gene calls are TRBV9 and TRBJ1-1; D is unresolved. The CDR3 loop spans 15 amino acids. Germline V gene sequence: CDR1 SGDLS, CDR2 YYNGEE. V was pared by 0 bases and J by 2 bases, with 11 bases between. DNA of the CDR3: TGTGCCAGCAGCGTAGGGGCATTAGGAAACACTGAAGCTTTCTTT. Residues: CASSVGALGNTEAFF.

CDR3 in DNA: TGCGCCGCGGGGGGGAGCACAGATACGCAGTATTTT. Translated, it gives CAAGGSTDTQYF. J is TRBJ2-3 and V is TRBV4-1, with 9 bases identical to TRBD2. This CDR3 region has 12 residues. Germline CDR1 reads MGHRA; CDR2 reads YSYEKL. V lost 11 bases, J lost 0 bases, and 0 bases stayed unmatched.

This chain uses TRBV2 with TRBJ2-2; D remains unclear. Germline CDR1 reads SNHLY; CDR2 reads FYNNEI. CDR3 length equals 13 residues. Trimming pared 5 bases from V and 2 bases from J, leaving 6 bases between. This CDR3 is CASSLENTGELFF. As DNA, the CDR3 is TGTGCCAGCAGTCTAGAAAACACCGGGGAGCTGTTTTTT.

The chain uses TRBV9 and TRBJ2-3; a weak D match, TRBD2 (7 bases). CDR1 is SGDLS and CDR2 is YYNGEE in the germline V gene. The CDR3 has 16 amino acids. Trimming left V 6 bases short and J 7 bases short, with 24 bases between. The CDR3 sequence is CASKGGGESERHTQYF. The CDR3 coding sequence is TGTGCCAGCAAGGGGGGAGGGGAATCGGAAAGGCATACGCAGTATTTT.

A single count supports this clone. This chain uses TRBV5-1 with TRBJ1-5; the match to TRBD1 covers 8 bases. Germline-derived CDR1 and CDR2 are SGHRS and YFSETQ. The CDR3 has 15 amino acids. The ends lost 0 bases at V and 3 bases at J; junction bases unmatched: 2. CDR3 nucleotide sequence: TGCGCCAGCAGCTTGGGACAGGGGTCCAATCAGCCCCAGCATTTT. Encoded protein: CASSLGQGSNQPQHF.

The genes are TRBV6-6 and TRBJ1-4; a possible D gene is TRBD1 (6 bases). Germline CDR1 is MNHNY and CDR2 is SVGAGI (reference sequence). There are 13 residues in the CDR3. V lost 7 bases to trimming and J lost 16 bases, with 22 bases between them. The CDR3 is CASTIGGPGEQFF. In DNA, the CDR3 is TGTGCCAGCACCATAGGCGGGCCAGGGGAGCAGTTTTTT.